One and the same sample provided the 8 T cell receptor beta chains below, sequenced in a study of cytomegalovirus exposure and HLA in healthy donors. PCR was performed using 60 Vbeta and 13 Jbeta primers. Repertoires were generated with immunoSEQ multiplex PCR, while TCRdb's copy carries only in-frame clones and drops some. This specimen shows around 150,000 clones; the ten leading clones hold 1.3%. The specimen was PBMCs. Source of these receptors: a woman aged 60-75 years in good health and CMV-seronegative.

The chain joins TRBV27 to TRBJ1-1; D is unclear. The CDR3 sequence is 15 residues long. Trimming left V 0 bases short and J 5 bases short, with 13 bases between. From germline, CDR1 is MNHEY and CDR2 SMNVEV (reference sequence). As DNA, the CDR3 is TGTGCCAGCAGTTTATCATTGGAGGGTACAACTGAAGCTTTCTTT. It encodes CASSLSLEGTTEAFF.

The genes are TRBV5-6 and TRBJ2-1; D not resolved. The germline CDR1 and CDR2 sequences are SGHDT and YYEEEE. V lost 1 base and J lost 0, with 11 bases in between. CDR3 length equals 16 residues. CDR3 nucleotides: TGTGCCAGCAGCTTGCCAGGTTATAGCTCCTACAATGAGCAGTTCTTC. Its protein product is CASSLPGYSSYNEQFF.

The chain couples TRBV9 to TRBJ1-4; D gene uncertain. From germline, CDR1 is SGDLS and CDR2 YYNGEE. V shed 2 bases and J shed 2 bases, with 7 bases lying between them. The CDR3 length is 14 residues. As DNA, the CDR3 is TGTGCCAGCAGCGTTACGGGGACTAATGAAAAACTGTTTTTT. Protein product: CASSVTGTNEKLFF.

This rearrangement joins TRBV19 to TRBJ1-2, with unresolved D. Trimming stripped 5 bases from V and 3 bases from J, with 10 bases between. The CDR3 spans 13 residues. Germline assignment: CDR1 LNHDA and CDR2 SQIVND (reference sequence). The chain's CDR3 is CASSQNPYYGYTF. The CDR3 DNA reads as TGTGCCAGTAGTCAGAACCCTTACTATGGCTACACCTTC.

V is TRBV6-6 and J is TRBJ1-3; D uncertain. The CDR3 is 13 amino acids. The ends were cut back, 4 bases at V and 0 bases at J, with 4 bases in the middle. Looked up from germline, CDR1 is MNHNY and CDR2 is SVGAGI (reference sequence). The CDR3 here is CASSSLSGNTIYF. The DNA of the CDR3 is TGTGCCAGCAGTTCCCTCTCTGGAAACACCATATATTTT.

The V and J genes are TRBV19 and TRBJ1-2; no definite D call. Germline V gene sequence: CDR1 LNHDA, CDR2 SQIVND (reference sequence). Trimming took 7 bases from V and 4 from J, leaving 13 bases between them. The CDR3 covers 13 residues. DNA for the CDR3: TGTGCCAGTACCACGGGTCAGCTCTATGGCTACACCTTC. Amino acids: CASTTGQLYGYTF.

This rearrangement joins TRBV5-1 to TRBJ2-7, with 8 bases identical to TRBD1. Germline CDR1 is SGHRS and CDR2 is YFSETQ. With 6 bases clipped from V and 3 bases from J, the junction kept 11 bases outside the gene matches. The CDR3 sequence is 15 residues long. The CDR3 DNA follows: TGCGCCAGCAATAGGGTCGGGACAGGAAACTACGAGCAGTACTTC. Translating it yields CASNRVGTGNYEQYF.

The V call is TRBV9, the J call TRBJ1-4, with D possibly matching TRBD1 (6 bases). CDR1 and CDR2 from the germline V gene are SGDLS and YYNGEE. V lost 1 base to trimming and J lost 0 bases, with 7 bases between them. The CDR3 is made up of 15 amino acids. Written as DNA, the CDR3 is TGTGCCAGCAGCGTAAGGGGGACAACTAATGAAAAACTGTTTTTT. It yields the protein CASSVRGTTNEKLFF.